The sequence of this TCR beta chain was determined in a study of monozygotic twins with inflammatory bowel disease. TCRdb re-analyzed the 5' RACE reads; it lists each CDR3 protein once, without DNA. Its clone listing holds just over 300,000 distinct CDR3 sequences. The sequence derives from a human donor with ulcerative colitis or Crohn's disease, or a healthy co-twin of an affected twin (not recorded which). Sequencing was carried out using blood.

CDR3 amino acids: CATSEPSAGGQHEQFF. This chain connects TRBV24-1 to TRBJ2-1; checking the TCRdb D call of TRBD2 is not possible without DNA. This CDR3 contains 16 residues. Germline assignment: CDR1 KGHDR and CDR2 SFDVKD.